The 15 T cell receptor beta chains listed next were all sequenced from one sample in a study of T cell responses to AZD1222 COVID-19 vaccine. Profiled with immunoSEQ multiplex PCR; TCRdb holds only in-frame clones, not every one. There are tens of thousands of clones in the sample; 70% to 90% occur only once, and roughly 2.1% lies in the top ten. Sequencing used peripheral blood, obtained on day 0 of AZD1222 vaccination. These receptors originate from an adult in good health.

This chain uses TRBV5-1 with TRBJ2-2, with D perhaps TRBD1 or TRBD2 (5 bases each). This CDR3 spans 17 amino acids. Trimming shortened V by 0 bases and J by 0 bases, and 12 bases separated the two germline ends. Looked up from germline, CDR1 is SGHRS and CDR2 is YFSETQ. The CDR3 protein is CASSLAGTFANTGELFF. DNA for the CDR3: TGCGCCAGCAGCTTGGCCGGGACGTTTGCGAACACCGGGGAGCTGTTTTTT.

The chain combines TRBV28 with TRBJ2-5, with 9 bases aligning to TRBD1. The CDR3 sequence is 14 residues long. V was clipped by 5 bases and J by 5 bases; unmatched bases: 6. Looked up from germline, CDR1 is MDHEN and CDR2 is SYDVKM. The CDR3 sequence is CASSTGQGRETQYF. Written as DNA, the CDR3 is TGTGCCAGCAGTACCGGACAGGGGAGGGAGACCCAGTACTTC.

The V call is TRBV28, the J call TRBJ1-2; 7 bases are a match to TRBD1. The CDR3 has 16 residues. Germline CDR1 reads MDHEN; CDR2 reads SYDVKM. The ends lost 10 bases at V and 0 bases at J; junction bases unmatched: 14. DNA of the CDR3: TGTGCCACCAGACAGGGAGACAGTGGGGCTAACTATGGCTACACCTTC. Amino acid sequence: CATRQGDSGANYGYTF.

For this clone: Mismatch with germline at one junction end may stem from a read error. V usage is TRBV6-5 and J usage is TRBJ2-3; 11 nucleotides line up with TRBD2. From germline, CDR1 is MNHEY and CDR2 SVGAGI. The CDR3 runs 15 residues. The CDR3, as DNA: TGTGCCAGCAGTGACTCCCTAGCGGGAGGCAATACGCAGTATTTT. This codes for CASSDSLAGGNTQYF.

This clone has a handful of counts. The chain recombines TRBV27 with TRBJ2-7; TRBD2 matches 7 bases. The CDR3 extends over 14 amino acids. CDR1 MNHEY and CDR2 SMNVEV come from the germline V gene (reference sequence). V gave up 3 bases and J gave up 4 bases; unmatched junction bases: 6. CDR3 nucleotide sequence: TGTGCCAGCAGTTTGGGAGGGAGTCTTTACGAGCAGTACTTC. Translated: CASSLGGSLYEQYF.

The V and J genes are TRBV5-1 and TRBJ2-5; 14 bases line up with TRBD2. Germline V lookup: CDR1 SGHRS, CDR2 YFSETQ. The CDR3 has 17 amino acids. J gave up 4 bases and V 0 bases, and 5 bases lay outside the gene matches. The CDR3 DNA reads TGCGCCAGCAGCTTGGGGGGACTAGCGGGAGTAGGAGAGACCCAGTACTTC. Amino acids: CASSLGGLAGVGETQYF.

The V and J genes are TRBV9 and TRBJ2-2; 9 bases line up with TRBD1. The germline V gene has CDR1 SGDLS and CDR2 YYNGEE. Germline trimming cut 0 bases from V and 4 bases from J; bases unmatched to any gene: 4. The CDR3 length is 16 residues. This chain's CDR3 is CASSVARGQGTGELFF. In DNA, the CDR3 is TGTGCCAGCAGCGTAGCTAGGGGACAGGGCACCGGGGAGCTGTTTTTT.

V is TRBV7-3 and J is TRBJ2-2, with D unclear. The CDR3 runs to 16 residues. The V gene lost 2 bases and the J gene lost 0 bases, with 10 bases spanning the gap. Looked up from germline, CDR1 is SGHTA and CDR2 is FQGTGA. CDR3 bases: TGTGCCAGCAGCTTATCAGTGGCGCCGAACACCGGGGAGCTGTTTTTT. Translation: CASSLSVAPNTGELFF.

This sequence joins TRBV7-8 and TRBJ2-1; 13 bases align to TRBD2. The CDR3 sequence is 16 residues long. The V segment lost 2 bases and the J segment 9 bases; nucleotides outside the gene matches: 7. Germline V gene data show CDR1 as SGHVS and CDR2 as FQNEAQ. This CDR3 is CASSLPGLAGMGEQFF. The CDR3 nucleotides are TGTGCCAGCAGCTTACCGGGACTAGCGGGAATGGGTGAGCAGTTCTTC.

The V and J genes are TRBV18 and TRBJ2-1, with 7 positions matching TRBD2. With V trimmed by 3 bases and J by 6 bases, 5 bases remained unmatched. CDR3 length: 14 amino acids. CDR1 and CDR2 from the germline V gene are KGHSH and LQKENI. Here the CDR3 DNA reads TGTGCCAGCTCACCCGGAACTAGCGTCAATGAGCAGTTCTTC. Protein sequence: CASSPGTSVNEQFF.

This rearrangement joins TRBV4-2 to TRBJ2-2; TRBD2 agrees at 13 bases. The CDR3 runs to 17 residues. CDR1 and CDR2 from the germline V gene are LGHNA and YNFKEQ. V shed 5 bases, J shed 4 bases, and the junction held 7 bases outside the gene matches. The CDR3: CASSLRTSGSGTGELFF. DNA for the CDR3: TGTGCCAGCAGCTTAAGGACTAGCGGGAGCGGCACCGGGGAGCTGTTTTTT.

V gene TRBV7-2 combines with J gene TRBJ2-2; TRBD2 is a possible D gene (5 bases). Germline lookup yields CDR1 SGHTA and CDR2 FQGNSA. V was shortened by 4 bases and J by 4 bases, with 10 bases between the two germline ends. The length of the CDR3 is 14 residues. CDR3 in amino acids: CASSSAVGTGELFF. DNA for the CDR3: TGTGCCAGCAGCTCAGCGGTGGGCACCGGGGAGCTGTTTTTT. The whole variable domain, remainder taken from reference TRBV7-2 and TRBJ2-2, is GAGVSQSPSNKVTEKGKDVELRCDPISGHTALYWYRQSLGQGLEFLIYFQGNSAPDKSGLPSDRFSAERTGGSVSTLTIQRTQQEDSAVYLCASSSAVGTGELFFGEGSRLTVL.

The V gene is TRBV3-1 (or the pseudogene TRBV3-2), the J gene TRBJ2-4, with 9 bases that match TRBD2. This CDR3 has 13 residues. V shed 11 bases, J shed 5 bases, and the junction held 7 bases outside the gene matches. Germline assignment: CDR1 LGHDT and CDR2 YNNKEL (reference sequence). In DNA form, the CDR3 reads TGTGCCGCCTCGTTAGCGGGAGAAAACATTCAGTACTTC. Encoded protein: CAASLAGENIQYF.

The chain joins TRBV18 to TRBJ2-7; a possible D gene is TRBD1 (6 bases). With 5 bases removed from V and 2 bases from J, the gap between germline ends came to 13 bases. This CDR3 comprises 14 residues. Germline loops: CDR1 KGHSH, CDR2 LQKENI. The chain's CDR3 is CASSAGTTTYEQYF. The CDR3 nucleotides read TGTGCCAGCTCAGCCGGGACAACAACCTACGAGCAGTACTTC.

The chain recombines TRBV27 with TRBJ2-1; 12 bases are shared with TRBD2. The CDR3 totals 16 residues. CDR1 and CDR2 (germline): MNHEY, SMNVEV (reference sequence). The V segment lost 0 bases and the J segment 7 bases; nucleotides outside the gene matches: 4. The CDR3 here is CASSLSATSGRNEQFF. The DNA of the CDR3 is TGTGCCAGCAGTTTATCCGCGACTAGCGGGAGAAATGAGCAGTTCTTC.